This T cell receptor beta chain was sequenced for a study of cytomegalovirus exposure and HLA in healthy donors. Study information: As an earlier analysis found, roughly 180 million T cells yielded 100 million to 130 million unique TCR beta sequences.

Notes on the study in general: In a later analysis, common viral pathogens appeared linked to several of the most significant clusters. Evidence from a later analysis indicated that most CMV-associated TCR beta chains looked HLA-restricted.

CDR3 size: 17 residues. The V and J ends lost 5 bases and 7 bases, in that order; junction bases with no gene match: 16. Germline CDR1 reads LNHDA; CDR2 reads SQIVND (reference sequence). This clone was observed a single time. What it binds is not known. Primers: 60 Vbeta forward and 13 Jbeta reverse. Authors' analysis steps: Roughly 81 million unique TCR beta chains, roughly 12 million shared, were counted in a later analysis. The repertoire was sequenced with immunoSEQ multiplex PCR; TCRdb's copy has only in-frame clones and lacks some. V, J and clone size derive from that table, while D and trimming were established from the DNA sequence. Found here are 180,000 or so clones, around 70% of them singletons; the top ten hold about 2.7%.

The V gene is TRBV19, the J gene TRBJ2-1; 8 positions agree with TRBD2. The receptor was isolated from a male donor in good health and CMV-seronegative. Sequenced input: PBMCs. The CDR3 here is CASSVPWKRGPRNEQFF. CDR3 nucleotides: TGTGCCAGTAGTGTCCCTTGGAAGCGGGGGCCGCGGAATGAGCAGTTCTTC.